This TCR beta chain was identified in a study of shared clonotypes between healthy human individuals. Study-level findings and limits: Generally, naive subsets (rather than memory subsets) showed larger estimated richness.

To note about this clone: Its target is not known.

CDR3 length: 15 residues. V was trimmed by 7 bases and J by 4 bases, leaving 19 bases between them. Germline CDR1 and CDR2: KGHSH and LQKENI. Profiling relied on immunoSEQ multiplex PCR, and the TCRdb table lists in-frame clones only, not all of them. The data contain about 1,500,000 clones, approximately 97% of them singletons. V usage is TRBV18 and J usage is TRBJ1-1, with D possibly being TRBD1 (5 bases). The sequence derives from a young man in good health. The sample comprised naive CD4+ T cells sorted from blood. Subset specified: CD45RA+ positively selected. The chain's CDR3 is CASYPTVTQFTEAFF. The CDR3 nucleotides are TGTGCCAGCTATCCGACAGTGACTCAATTCACTGAAGCTTTCTTT.